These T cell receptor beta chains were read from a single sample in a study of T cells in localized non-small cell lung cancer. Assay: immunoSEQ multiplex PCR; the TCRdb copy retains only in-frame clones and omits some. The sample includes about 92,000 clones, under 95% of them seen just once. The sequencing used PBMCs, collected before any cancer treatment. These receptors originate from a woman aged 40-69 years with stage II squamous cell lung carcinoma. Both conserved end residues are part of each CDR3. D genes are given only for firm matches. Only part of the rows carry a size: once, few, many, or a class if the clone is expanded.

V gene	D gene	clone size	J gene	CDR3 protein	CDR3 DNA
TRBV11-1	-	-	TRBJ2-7	CASSFPPRGGEQYF	TGTGCCAGCAGCTTCCCACCCAGGGGTGGCGAGCAGTACTTC
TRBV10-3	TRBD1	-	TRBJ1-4	CAIRPGTGGRATNEKLFF	TGTGCCATCAGGCCCGGGACAGGGGGACGAGCAACTAATGAAAAACTGTTTTTT
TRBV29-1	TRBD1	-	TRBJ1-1	CSVQQGSAEAFF	TGCAGCGTTCAACAGGGGAGCGCTGAAGCTTTCTTT
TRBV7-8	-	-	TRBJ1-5	CASSLALYDQPQHF	TGTGCCAGCAGCTTAGCGCTCTATGATCAGCCCCAGCATTTT
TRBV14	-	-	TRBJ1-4	CASCRTSEKLFF	TGTGCCAGCTGCCGGACGAGTGAAAAACTGTTTTTT
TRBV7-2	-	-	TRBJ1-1	CASSGRGTLWTEAFF	TGTGCCAGCAGCGGACGGGGGACTCTATGGACTGAAGCTTTCTTT
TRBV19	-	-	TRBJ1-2	CASRKDGGSTF	TGTGCCAGTAGAAAAGATGGGGGAAGCACCTTC
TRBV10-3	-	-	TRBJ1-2	CAIRTLVTGSGYTF	TGTGCCATCAGGACCCTCGTTACAGGGTCCGGCTACACCTTC
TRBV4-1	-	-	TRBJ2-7	CASSQRMNQGNEQYF	TGCGCCAGCAGCCAACGAATGAATCAGGGGAACGAGCAGTACTTC
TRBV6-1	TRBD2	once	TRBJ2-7	CASSPRGVYEQYF	TGTGCCAGCAGTCCCCGGGGGGTCTACGAGCAGTACTTC
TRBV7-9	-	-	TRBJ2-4	CASSLAGESKNIQYF	TGTGCCAGCAGCTTAGCGGGAGAATCCAAAAACATTCAGTACTTC
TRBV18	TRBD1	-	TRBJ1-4	CASSPRSGQGEEKLFF	TGTGCCAGCTCACCTCGGAGTGGACAGGGGGAGGAAAAACTGTTTTTT
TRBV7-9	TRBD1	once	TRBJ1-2	CASRTGTGLSVGYTF	TGTGCCAGCAGGACCGGGACAGGGTTGTCTGTTGGCTACACCTTC
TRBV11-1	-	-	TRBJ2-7	CASSSRDGQGVQYF	TGTGCCAGCAGCTCACGGGACGGCCAGGGTGTGCAGTACTTC
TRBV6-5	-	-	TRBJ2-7	CASRGPGEQYF	TGTGCCAGCAGGGGACCGGGAGAGCAGTACTTC
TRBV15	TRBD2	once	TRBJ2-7	CATSRGGGSAYEQYF	TGTGCCACCAGCAGAGGGGGAGGGTCTGCCTACGAGCAGTACTTC
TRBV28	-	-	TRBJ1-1	CASSLYIIPMNTEAFF	TGTGCCAGCAGTTTATATATTATCCCAATGAACACTGAAGCTTTCTTT